Sequencing of this T cell receptor (beta chain) was carried out in a study of blood T cell repertoires in COVID-19. Study as a whole: Sources were T cells, B-cell-depleted T cells, or PBMCs; the material itself was cDNA or gDNA.

Germline V CDR1 and CDR2: SGHTA, FQGNSA. Trimming left V 2 bases short and J 2 bases short, with 5 bases between. The length of the CDR3 is 13 residues. TCRdb's table, derived via immunoSEQ multiplex PCR, lists solely in-frame clones and lacks some. The sample gives tens of thousands of clones, approximately 80% of which show up once; 5% to 6% is in the top ten. The sample taken for sequencing was peripheral blood. This chain links TRBV7-2 with TRBJ2-3; D uncertain. This TCR came from a man between 65 and 79 years old with acute or convalescent COVID-19. The CDR3 sequence is CASSLTYTDTQYF. The DNA for the CDR3 is TGTGCCAGCAGCTTAACTTACACAGATACGCAGTATTTT.